Included here is one T cell receptor beta chain sequence, with context. Its antigen is as yet unknown. The source of the sample is a study of OX40 agonist ivuxolimab in advanced cancers. Study at large: Enrolled patients in dose escalation had cancers that were hepatocellular carcinoma, melanoma, renal cell or head and neck cancer. Points from the study as a whole: Expanded clones were, on average, more numerous among CD8+ T cells than CD4+. There were also nonresponders showing low normalized T-cell clonal expansion.

TCRdb keeps only in-frame clones here, not all; method: immunoSEQ multiplex PCR. The table shows some 45,000 clones, with roughly 91% occurring only once. Looked up from germline, CDR1 is SGHVS and CDR2 is FNYEAQ. The CDR3 totals 16 residues. The V gene end was trimmed by 1 base and the J gene end by 0 bases; junction bases not matched to a gene: 5. The sample in question was CD4+ or CD8+ T cells sorted from blood, obtained in a trial of the OX40 agonist ivuxolimab. The chain is built from TRBV7-6 and TRBJ2-7, with 8 bases fitting TRBD1. The TCR comes from an adult with an advanced solid tumor such as melanoma, head and neck, liver or kidney cancer. In DNA, the CDR3 is TGTGCCAGCAGCTTAGAGGGACAGGCCAACTCCTACGAGCAGTACTTC. It specifies CASSLEGQANSYEQYF. Full variable domain (rest looked up from reference TRBV7-6 and TRBJ2-7): GAGVSQSPRYKVTKRGQDVALRCDPISGHVSLYWYRQALGQGPEFLTYFNYEAQQDKSGLPNDRFSAERPEGSISTLTIQRTEQRDSAMYRCASSLEGQANSYEQYFGPGTRLTVT.